The 13 T cell receptor beta chains presented below share a single source sample, sequenced in a study of blood T cell repertoires in COVID-19. The table came from immunoSEQ multiplex PCR; TCRdb's copy has only in-frame clones and leaves some out. The table shows around 200,000 clones, with 83% occurring only once. The sample consisted of peripheral blood. The receptors come from a woman in her thirties or forties with active or convalescent COVID-19.

CDR3 region: CASSQGVGLVYEQYF. The CDR3 nucleotides are TGCGCCAGCAGCCAAGGCGTCGGACTAGTTTACGAGCAGTACTTC. V gene TRBV4-1 combines with J gene TRBJ2-7, with TRBD2 matching 7 bases. The CDR3 length is 15 residues. V shed 1 base, J shed 4 bases, and the junction held 7 bases outside the gene matches. CDR1 and CDR2 from the germline V gene are MGHRA and YSYEKL.

The table lists this clone with a count of one. V gene TRBV7-2 combines with J gene TRBJ1-1; maybe TRBD1 (6 bases). This CDR3 region has 13 residues. The germline V gene has CDR1 SGHTA and CDR2 FQGNSA. Trimming removed 8 bases from V and 0 bases from J, with 10 bases in between. CDR3 sequence reads: CASGGQLNTEAFF. CDR3 in DNA: TGTGCCAGCGGAGGACAGTTGAACACTGAAGCTTTCTTT.

V usage is TRBV9 and J usage is TRBJ2-4; 12 bases fit TRBD2. V lost 5 bases and J lost 0; bases outside the gene matches: 12. The CDR3 contains 19 residues. The germline V gene encodes CDR1 SGDLS and CDR2 YYNGEE. This CDR3 is CASRGARTSGALAKNIQYF. The CDR3 DNA is TGTGCCAGCAGGGGGGCCAGGACTAGCGGGGCGCTAGCCAAAAACATTCAGTACTTC.

The chain recombines TRBV30 with TRBJ2-2; 15 positions agree with TRBD2. Germline V lookup: CDR1 GTSNPN, CDR2 SVGIG (reference sequence). CDR3 length: 16 amino acids. V gave up 8 bases and J gave up 5 bases; unmatched junction bases: 9. DNA of the CDR3: TGTGCCGGCCGGACTAGCGGGAGGGCCGGAACCGGGGAGCTGTTTTTT. Its protein is CAGRTSGRAGTGELFF. The entire variable domain, with the rest obtained from reference TRBV30 and TRBJ2-2, is as follows: SQTIHQWPATLVQPVGSPLSLECTVEGTSNPNLYWYRQAAGRGLQLLFYSVGIGQISSEVPQNLSASRPQDRQFILSSKKLLLSDSGFYLCAGRTSGRAGTGELFFGEGSRLTVL.

CDR3 in amino acids: CASSPLQGWTEAFF. DNA for the CDR3: TGTGCCAGCTCACCGCTACAGGGGTGGACTGAAGCTTTCTTT. The chain carries TRBV18 and TRBJ1-1, with TRBD1 identical over 7 bases. CDR3 length equals 14 residues. Losses at the gene ends were 3 bases for V and 5 bases for J; bases not matched to a gene: 6. Germline CDR1 reads KGHSH; CDR2 reads LQKENI.

The CDR3 sequence: CASRRSQVGYTF. The CDR3 DNA follows: TGTGCCAGCAGAAGGTCCCAGGTGGGCTACACCTTC. This rearrangement joins TRBV2 to TRBJ1-2, with no clear D. V lost 6 bases and J lost 8, with 13 bases in between. Germline V lookup: CDR1 SNHLY, CDR2 FYNNEI. This CDR3 has 12 residues.

There are a few counts of this clone. This sequence joins TRBV18 and TRBJ1-4; TRBD1 is a possible D gene (5 bases). This CDR3 has 17 residues. Trimming cost V 2 bases and J 0 bases, with 13 bases left between them. The V gene's germline CDR1 is KGHSH and CDR2 LQKENI. CDR3 nucleotides: TGTGCCAGCTCACCAAGCGGGGGAAGGGCAACTAATGAAAAACTGTTTTTT. Protein: CASSPSGGRATNEKLFF. The variable domain in full, with the rest retrieved from reference TRBV18 and TRBJ1-4, is NAGVMQNPRHLVRRRGQEARLRCSPMKGHSHVYWYRQLPEEGLKFMVYLQKENIIDESGMPKERFSAEFPKEGPSILRIQQVVRGDSAAYFCASSPSGGRATNEKLFFGSGTQLSVL.

The chain has TRBV2 and TRBJ1-1; D is unresolved. The ends were cut back, 6 bases at V and 6 bases at J, with 8 bases in the middle. The V gene's germline CDR1 is SNHLY and CDR2 FYNNEI. The CDR3 is made up of 11 amino acids. Here the CDR3 DNA reads TGTGCCAGCAGGGAGGTAGCTGAAGCTTTCTTT. It yields the protein CASREVAEAFF.

V and J are TRBV11-3 and TRBJ1-1, with 10 nucleotides matching TRBD1. J gave up 8 bases and V 6 bases, and 3 bases lay outside the gene matches. Germline V CDR1 and CDR2: SGHNT, YENEEA. CDR3 length: 12 residues. CDR3 DNA sequence: TGTGCCAGCAGGGGACAGGGGACGGAAGCTTTCTTT. It codes for CASRGQGTEAFF.

The rearrangement joins TRBV30 to TRBJ2-7; 10 bases agree with TRBD2. Germline loops: CDR1 GTSNPN, CDR2 SVGIG (reference sequence). After removal of 4 bases from V and 6 bases from J, the junction contained 12 bases not matched to a gene. There are 15 residues in the CDR3. The CDR3 is CAWTRGGLAGVEQYF. For the CDR3, the DNA is TGTGCCTGGACTCGCGGGGGGCTAGCGGGGGTCGAGCAGTACTTC.

The J gene is TRBJ1-2, the V gene TRBV11-2, with a weak D call TRBD1 (6 bases). This CDR3 has 13 amino acids. V was pared by 3 bases and J by 2 bases, with 7 bases between. CDR1 and CDR2 from the germline V gene are SGHAT and FQNNGV. The CDR3 region is CASSFGQNYGYTF. The CDR3 nucleotides read TGTGCCAGCAGCTTTGGACAGAACTATGGCTACACCTTC.

The rearrangement links TRBV30 to TRBJ2-1, with TRBD1 matching 9 bases. Trimming took 8 bases from V and 6 from J; bases not matched to a gene: 8. This CDR3 is 13 amino acids long. Looked up from germline, CDR1 is GTSNPN and CDR2 is SVGIG (reference sequence). The DNA of the CDR3 is TGTGCCCGACGGGACAGGGCCTCCAATGAGCAGTTCTTC. Protein product: CARRDRASNEQFF. Full variable domain (missing parts from reference TRBV30 and TRBJ2-1): SQTIHQWPATLVQPVGSPLSLECTVEGTSNPNLYWYRQAAGRGLQLLFYSVGIGQISSEVPQNLSASRPQDRQFILSSKKLLLSDSGFYLCARRDRASNEQFFGPGTRLTVL.

The J gene is TRBJ1-5, the V gene TRBV11-1; no reliable D call. This CDR3 has 14 residues. Germline values: CDR1 SGHAT, CDR2 FQDESV (reference sequence). V was pared by 6 bases and J by 7 bases, with 16 bases between. The CDR3 region is CASSIREGDQPQHF. The CDR3 coding sequence is TGTGCCAGCAGTATTCGGGAGGGTGACCAGCCCCAGCATTTT. Full variable domain (rest looked up from reference TRBV11-1 and TRBJ1-5): EAEVAQSPRYKITEKSQAVAFWCDPISGHATLYWYRQILGQGPELLVQFQDESVVDDSQLPKDRFSAERLKGVDSTLKIQPAELGDSAMYLCASSIREGDQPQHFGDGTRLSIL.